The T cell receptor (beta chain) described here comes from a study of blood T cells in healthy people across ages. Across the whole study: Template switching caught about one barcoded beta molecule for each two T cells. General study results and limits: The authors considered diversity estimates from one million T cells to be underestimates. Strongly correlated with naive T cell percentage was TCR beta diversity. Unknown donor CMV status possibly confounded expanded clonotype changes.

Of note for this clonotype: Antigen: not known.

Sample-barcoded 5' priming and a J-beta primer mix drove a second PCR of about 6 to 12 cycles. One entry per CDR3 protein results from TCRdb running MiXCR on the 5' RACE reads. Found here are around 1.5 million distinct CDR3 sequences, 30% to 35% of them singletons; the top ten hold about 10%. The V end was cut by 0 bases, the J end by 3 bases, with 14 bases between. CDR3 length equals 16 residues. Germline CDR1 SGHTA, CDR2 FQGTGA. The receptor's source is a woman aged 30 to 39 in good health. The specimen sequenced was blood. The chain has TRBV7-3 and TRBJ2-5; D is unresolved. CDR3 sequence (DNA): TGTGCCAGCAGCTTAACCGGCAGGACGGGTGAAGAGACCCAGTACTTC. It yields the protein CASSLTGRTGEETQYF.